Each of the 3 T cell receptor beta chains below was sequenced from the same sample in a study of T-cell reconstitution after alpha-beta-depleted transplantation in children listed by TCRdb under 2016. Library preparation was by PCR. The listed sequencing device is Illumina HiSeq 2500. TCR library preparation used molecular barcoding, with unique molecular identifiers applied to normalize quantification of the TCRbeta repertoire. The public reads were reanalyzed by TCRdb: fastp trimming at Q25, MiXCR alignment, in-frame beta chains only. When rows share a CDR3 protein, they turn into one entry using the most common DNA and genes. The sample contains some 500,000 distinct CDR3 sequences, approximately 32% of them found a single time. The ten largest clonotypes hold more than 2% of the sample. Sequencing used PBMCs from the stem cell graft donor, obtained from the stem cell graft. These receptors originate from a human donor who donated a stem cell graft to a child with aplastic anemia.

This clonotype was seen a handful of times. J is TRBJ1-2 and V is TRBV18; D gene uncertain. The germline V gene has CDR1 KGHSH and CDR2 LQKENI. The CDR3 has 13 amino acids. V was cut by 3 bases and J by 4 bases, with 9 bases left in between. The DNA for the CDR3 is TGTGCCAGCTCACCGGGGAGCTCCTATGGCTACACCTTC. Translation gives CASSPGSSYGYTF. The complete variable domain, with remaining parts taken from reference TRBV18 and TRBJ1-2, reads NAGVMQNPRHLVRRRGQEARLRCSPMKGHSHVYWYRQLPEEGLKFMVYLQKENIIDESGMPKERFSAEFPKEGPSILRIQQVVRGDSAAYFCASSPGSSYGYTFGSGTRLTVV.

The chain joins TRBV21-1 to TRBJ2-3; the table calls TRBD2, which could not be checked here. TRBV21-1 is a recognized pseudogene. The CDR3 has 14 residues. CDR3 DNA sequence: TGTGCCAGCAGCAACCCCGTAGCGGCAGATACGCAGTATTTT. Translation gives CASSNPVAADTQYF.

V is TRBV7-3 and J is TRBJ2-6; the D call may be TRBD1 or TRBD2 (6 bases each). The CDR3 contains 19 residues. The germline CDR1 and CDR2 sequences are SGHTA and FQGTGA. The V end lost 2 bases, the J end lost 2 bases, and 19 bases lay between the germline ends. The CDR3 nucleotides read TGTGCCAGCAGCTTATGGGCGGGACCGGGGGCTACTGGGGCCAACGTCCTGACTTTC. Translation gives CASSLWAGPGATGANVLTF.